This T cell receptor (beta chain) was documented in a study of blood T cell repertoires in COVID-19 (TCRdb year 2020). About the investigation overall: Samples from collaborators originated in the United States, Italy and Spain and spanned both the acute and convalescent phases of COVID-19. The material from the prospective study consisted of cDNA or gDNA derived from T cells, B-cell-depleted T cells, or PBMCs. The dataset comprised deeply sampled blood TCRbeta repertoires from subjects exposed to, actively infected with, or recovered from COVID-19. The repertoires were made available in a free public database intended to serve as a resource for research on the immune response to SARS-CoV-2. Samples were obtained from the ongoing ImmuneRACE study (first 160 participants) and from about 1,300 subjects provided by 6 global collaborators. Nearly every sample came with metadata listing a de-identified subject ID, COVID-19 status, age in years and sex. HLA class I and class II types, where available, came from metadata supplied by the sample provider rather than from assay-based typing. Study-wide conclusions, independent of this receptor: How much clinical and demographic metadata was included differed by source and by participant, and the metadata was provided uncurated.

TCRbeta CDR3 regions were amplified from genomic DNA by means of the immunoSEQ Assay, a bias-controlled multiplex PCR. Processing in the source paper ran as follows. Within the assay, amplification of reference gene primers was used to estimate how many nucleated cells each sample contained. To quantify the absolute abundance of each unique TCRbeta CDR3 rearrangement, sequence reads were collapsed and filtered. For each sample, productive Simpson clonality was calculated by taking the square root of Simpson's diversity index across productive rearrangements. This immuneACCESS table, as held by TCRdb, lists in-frame sequences with V and J called but not all clones. Of the missing ones, under half trace to an unresolved V gene in checked studies; the others have no known cause. Clone size and V and J calls were adopted from that table, with D and trimming inferred from the DNA. This sample gives about 400,000 clones in total; over 75% of them show up just once. Roughly 2% of the sample is in the top ten clones.

As regards this clone: The antigen it binds to is not known. No much larger clonotype is one base removed from it; base qualities were not supplied.

CDR1 and CDR2 are drawn from the germline V gene: KGHSH, LQKENI. The CDR3 runs 14 residues from the cysteine to the phenylalanine. Left in the record is the CDR3 DNA by itself, 42 bases read in frame from the first base. Trimming takes 2 bases off V and 5 bases off J; junction bases not matched to a gene: 3. In the prospective study, participants were about 18 to 100 years old, resided in around 25 geographic areas of the United States, and were enrolled through a virtual design. In the prospective study, participants were assigned to cohorts based on the clinical history participants reported in a screening survey and a study questionnaire. Each participant in the prospective study had whole blood, serum and a nasopharyngeal or oropharyngeal swab collected by mobile phlebotomists. Over a roughly 2-month period, participants in the prospective study had the option of providing additional blood draws and questionnaires. Before DNA extraction, prospective study blood samples were shipped either frozen or at room temperature.

This sequence uses TRBV18 and TRBJ1-1; TRBD1 fits 9 bases in the junction. This receptor was obtained from a woman in her thirties or forties with acute COVID-19. The specimen sequenced was PBMCs or T cells enriched from blood (not recorded which). The nucleotide sequence reads TGTGCCAGCTCACCAGACAGGGGGAAAACTGAAGCTTTCTTT. The encoded protein is CASSPDRGKTEAFF. When the CDR3 is completed using the reference TRBV18 and TRBJ1-1 genes on either side, the full variable domain is NAGVMQNPRHLVRRRGQEARLRCSPMKGHSHVYWYRQLPEEGLKFMVYLQKENIIDESGMPKERFSAEFPKEGPSILRIQQVVRGDSAAYFCASSPDRGKTEAFFGQGTRLTVV.